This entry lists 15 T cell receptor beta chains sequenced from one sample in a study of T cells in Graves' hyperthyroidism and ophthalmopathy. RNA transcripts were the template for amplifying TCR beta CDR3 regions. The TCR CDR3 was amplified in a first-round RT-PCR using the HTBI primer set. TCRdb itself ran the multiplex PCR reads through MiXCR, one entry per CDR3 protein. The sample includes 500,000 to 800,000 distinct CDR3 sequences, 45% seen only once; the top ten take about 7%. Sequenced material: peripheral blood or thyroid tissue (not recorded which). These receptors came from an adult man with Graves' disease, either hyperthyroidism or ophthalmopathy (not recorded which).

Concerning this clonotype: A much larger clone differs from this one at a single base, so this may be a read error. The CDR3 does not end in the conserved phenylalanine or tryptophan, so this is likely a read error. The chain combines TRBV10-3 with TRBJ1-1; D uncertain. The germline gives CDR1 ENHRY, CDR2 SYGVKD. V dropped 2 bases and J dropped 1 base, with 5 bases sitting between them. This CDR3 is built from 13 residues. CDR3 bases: TGTGCCATCAGTGAGCAGAAGAACACTGAAGCTTTCCTT. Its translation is CAISEQKNTEAFL.

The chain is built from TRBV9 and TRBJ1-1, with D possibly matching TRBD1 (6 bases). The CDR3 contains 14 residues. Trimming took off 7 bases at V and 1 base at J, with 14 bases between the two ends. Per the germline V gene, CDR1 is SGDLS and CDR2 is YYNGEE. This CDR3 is CASSPLDRNTEAFF. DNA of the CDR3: TGTGCCAGCTCACCCCTGGACAGGAACACTGAAGCTTTCTTT.

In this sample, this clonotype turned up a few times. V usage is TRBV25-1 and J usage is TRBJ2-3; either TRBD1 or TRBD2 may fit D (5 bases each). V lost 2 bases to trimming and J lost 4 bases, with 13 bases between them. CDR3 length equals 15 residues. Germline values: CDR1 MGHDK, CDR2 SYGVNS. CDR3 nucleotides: TGTGCCAGCAGTGAAACGGCAGGGCGGGCAGATACGCAGTATTTT. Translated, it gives CASSETAGRADTQYF.

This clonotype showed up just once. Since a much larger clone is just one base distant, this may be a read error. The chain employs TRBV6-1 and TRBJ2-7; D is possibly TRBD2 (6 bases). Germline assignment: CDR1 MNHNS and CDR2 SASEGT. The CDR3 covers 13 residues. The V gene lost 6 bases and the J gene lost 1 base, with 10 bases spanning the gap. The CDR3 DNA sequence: TGTGCCAGCAGACTAGCCGATTCCTACGAGCAGTACTTC. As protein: CASRLADSYEQYF.

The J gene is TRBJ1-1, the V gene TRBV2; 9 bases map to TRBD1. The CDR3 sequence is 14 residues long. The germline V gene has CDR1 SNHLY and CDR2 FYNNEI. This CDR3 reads CAVRTGGSNTEAFF. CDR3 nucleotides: TGTGCTGTCAGAACAGGGGGCTCGAACACTGAAGCTTTCTTT.

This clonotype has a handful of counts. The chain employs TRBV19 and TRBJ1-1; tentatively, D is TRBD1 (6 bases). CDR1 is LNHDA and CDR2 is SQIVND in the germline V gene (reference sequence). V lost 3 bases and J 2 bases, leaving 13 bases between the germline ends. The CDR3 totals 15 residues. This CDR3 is CASSMGPGANTEAFF. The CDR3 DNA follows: TGTGCCAGTAGTATGGGGCCAGGGGCAAACACTGAAGCTTTCTTT.

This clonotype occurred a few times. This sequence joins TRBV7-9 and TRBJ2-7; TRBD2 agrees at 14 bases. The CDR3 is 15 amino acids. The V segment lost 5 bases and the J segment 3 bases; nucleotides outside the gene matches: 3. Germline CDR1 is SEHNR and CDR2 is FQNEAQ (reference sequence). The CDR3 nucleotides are TGTGCCAGCAGCAGACTAGCGGGAGGGAACTACGAGCAGTACTTC. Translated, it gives CASSRLAGGNYEQYF.

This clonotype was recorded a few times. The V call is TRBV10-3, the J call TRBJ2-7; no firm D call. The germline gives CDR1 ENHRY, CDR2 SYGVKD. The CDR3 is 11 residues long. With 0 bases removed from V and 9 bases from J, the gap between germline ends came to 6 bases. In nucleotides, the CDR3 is TGTGCCATCAGTGAGTCGAACGGGCAGTACTTC. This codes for CAISESNGQYF.

Written as DNA, the CDR3 is TGTGCCAGCAGTCCTGACAGGGTGCGGATATATGGCTACACCTTC. It is translated as CASSPDRVRIYGYTF. The rearrangement uses TRBV6-1 and TRBJ1-2; 7 bases align to TRBD1. Unmatched junction bases numbered 11, after V lost 5 bases and J lost 5 bases. Germline values: CDR1 MNHNS, CDR2 SASEGT. The CDR3 runs to 15 residues.

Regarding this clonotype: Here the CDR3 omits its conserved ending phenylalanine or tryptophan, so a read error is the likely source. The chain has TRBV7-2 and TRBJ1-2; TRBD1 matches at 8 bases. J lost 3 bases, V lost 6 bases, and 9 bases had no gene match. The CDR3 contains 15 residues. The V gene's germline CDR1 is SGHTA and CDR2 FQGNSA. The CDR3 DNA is TGTGCCAGCAGTTACGGGCAGGGGGCTGACTATGGCTACACCCTC. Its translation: CASSYGQGADYGYTL.

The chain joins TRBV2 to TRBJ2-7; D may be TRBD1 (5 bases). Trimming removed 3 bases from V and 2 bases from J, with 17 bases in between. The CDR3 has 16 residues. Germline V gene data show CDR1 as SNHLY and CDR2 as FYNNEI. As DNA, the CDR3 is TGTGCCAGCAGTGACGCCTTCCGCAGGGCAACCTACGAGCAGTACTTC. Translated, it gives CASSDAFRRATYEQYF.

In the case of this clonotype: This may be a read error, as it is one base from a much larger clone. The CDR3 here is CAISSPTDYGYTF. In DNA, the CDR3 is TGTGCCATCAGTTCGCCGACAGACTATGGCTACACCTTC. The chain recombines TRBV10-3 with TRBJ1-2, with D tentatively TRBD1 (5 bases). V gave up 5 bases and J gave up 3 bases, with 10 bases separating them. Germline V gene data show CDR1 as ENHRY and CDR2 as SYGVKD. The CDR3 contains 13 residues.

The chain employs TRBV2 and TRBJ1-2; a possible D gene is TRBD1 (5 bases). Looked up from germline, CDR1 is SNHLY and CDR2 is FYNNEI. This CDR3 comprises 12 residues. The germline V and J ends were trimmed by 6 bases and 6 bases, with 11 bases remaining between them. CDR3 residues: CASRAGTHGYTF. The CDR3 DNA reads TGTGCCAGCAGGGCAGGGACGCATGGCTACACCTTC.

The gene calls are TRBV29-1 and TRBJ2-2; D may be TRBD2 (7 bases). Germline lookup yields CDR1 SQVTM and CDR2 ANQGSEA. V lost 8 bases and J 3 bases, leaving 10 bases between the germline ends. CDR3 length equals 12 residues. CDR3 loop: CSPGGHTGELFF. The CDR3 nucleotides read TGCAGCCCCGGGGGGCACACCGGGGAGCTGTTTTTT.

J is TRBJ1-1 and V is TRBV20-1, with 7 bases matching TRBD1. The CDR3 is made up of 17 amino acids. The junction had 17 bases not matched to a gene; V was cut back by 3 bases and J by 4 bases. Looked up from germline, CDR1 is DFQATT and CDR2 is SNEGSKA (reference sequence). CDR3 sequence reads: CSASPGGGQSSGTEAFF. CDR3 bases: TGCAGTGCTAGTCCCGGGGGGGGACAGAGCTCCGGCACTGAAGCTTTCTTT.